This TCR beta chain was recovered during a study of technical replicates of blood from several donors. Clones were sequenced by immunoSEQ multiplex PCR, and TCRdb holds only the in-frame ones, with some missing. Of 70,000 to 95,000 clones in the sample, around 97% are singletons; the top ten hold 0.18%. This sequence originates from a human donor in good health. Sequenced material: T cells isolated from PBMCs.

CDR3 bases: TGTGCCAGCAGCTCGCGTAGAGGGTCGATTAACTATGGCTACACCTTC. Amino acid sequence: CASSSRRGSINYGYTF. The genes are TRBV7-2 and TRBJ1-2; D remains unclear. Trimming removed 4 bases at V and 1 base at J, with 16 bases between. Germline-derived CDR1 and CDR2 are SGHTA and FQGNSA. The CDR3 totals 16 residues.